This T cell receptor (beta chain) was sequenced in a study of blood T cells in healthy people across ages. Overall study results and limits: It was held that diversity estimates obtained from one million T cells represented underestimates. PBMCs left unsorted prevented a conclusive naive versus antigen-experienced comparison.

Combining a sample-barcoded 5' primer with a J-beta primer mix, a second PCR ran for roughly 7 to 12 cycles. TCRdb recomputed calls from the 5' RACE reads with MiXCR, one row per CDR3 protein. The sample yields 850,000 or so distinct CDR3 sequences, 25% to 35% seen once. Note on this clonotype: The antigen is undetermined.

Germline V gene lookup returns CDR1 DFQATT and CDR2 SNEGSKA (reference sequence). Trimming took off 6 bases at V and 2 bases at J, with 14 bases between the two ends. This CDR3 is built from 13 residues. There were healthy Caucasian individuals from Russia, aged roughly 6 to 90, serving as donors. This chain uses TRBV20-1 with TRBJ2-7; D is unresolved. The receptor was derived from a woman of 80 years or more in good health. The specimen sequenced was blood. CDR3 DNA sequence: TGCAGTGCCGTCGCAGGCGGTGCCTACGAGCAGTACTTC. It codes for CSAVAGGAYEQYF.